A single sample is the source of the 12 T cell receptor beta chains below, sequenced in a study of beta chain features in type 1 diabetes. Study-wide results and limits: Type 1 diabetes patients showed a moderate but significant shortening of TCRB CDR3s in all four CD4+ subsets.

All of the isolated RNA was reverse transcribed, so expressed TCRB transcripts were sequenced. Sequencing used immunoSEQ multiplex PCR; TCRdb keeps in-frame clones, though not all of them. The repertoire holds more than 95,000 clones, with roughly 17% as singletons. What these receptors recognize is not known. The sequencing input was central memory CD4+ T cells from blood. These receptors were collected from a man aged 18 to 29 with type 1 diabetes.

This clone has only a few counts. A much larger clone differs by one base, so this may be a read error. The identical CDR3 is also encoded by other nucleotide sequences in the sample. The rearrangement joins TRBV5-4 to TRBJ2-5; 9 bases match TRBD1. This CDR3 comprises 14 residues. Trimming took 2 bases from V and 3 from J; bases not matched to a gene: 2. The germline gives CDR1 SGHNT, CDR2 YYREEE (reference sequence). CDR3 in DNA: TGTGCCAGCAGCTTACAGGGGGCGGAAGAGACCCAGTACTTC. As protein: CASSLQGAEETQYF.

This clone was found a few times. The CDR3 DNA reads TGCAGCGTCGGAACAGGGGACGGCCAGCCCCAGCATTTT. Residues: CSVGTGDGQPQHF. The J gene is TRBJ1-5, the V gene TRBV29-1; 7 nucleotides match TRBD1. From germline, CDR1 is SQVTM and CDR2 ANQGSEA. V was clipped by 6 bases and J by 7 bases; unmatched bases: 9. This CDR3 contains 13 residues.

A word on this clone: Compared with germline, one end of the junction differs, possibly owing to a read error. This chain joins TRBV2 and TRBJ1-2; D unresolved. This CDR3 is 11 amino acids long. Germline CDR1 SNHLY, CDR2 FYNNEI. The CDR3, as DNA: TGTGCCAGCAGTGAAGCGTTCAGCGGATTATTC. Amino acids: CASSEAFSGLF.

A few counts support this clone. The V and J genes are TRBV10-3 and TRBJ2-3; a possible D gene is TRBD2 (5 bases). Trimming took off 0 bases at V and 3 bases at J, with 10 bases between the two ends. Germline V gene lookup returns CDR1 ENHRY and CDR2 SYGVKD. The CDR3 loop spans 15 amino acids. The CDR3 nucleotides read TGTGCCATCAGTGAGTCCTACCTAGCAACAGATACGCAGTATTTT. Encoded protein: CAISESYLATDTQYF.

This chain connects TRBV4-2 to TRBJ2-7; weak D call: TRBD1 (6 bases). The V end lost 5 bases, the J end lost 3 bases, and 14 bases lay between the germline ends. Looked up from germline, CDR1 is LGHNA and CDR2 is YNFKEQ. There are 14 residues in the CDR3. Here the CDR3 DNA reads TGTGCCAGCAGCAGCAGGGGTGGGAGCTACGAGCAGTACTTC. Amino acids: CASSSRGGSYEQYF.

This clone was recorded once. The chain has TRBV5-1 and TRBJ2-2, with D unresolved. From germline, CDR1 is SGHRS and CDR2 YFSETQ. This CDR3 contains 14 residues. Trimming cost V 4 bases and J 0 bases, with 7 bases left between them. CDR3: CASSPGTNTGELFF. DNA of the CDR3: TGCGCCAGCAGCCCCGGAACGAACACCGGGGAGCTGTTTTTT. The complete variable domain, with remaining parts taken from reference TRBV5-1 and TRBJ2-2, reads KAGVTQTPRYLIKTRGQQVTLSCSPISGHRSVSWYQQTPGQGLQFLFEYFSETQRNKGNFPGRFSGRQFSNSRSEMNVSTLELGDSALYLCASSPGTNTGELFFGEGSRLTVL.

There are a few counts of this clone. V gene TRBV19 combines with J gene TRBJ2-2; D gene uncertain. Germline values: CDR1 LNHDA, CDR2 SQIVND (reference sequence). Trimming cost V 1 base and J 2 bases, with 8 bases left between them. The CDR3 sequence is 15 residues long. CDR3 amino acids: CASSIGQANTGELFF. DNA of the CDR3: TGTGCCAGTAGTATAGGGCAGGCCAACACCGGGGAGCTGTTTTTT.

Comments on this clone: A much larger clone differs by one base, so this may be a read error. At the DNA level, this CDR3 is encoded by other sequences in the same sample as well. The CDR3 loop is CSVGQGRTEAFF. The CDR3 DNA is TGCAGCGTTGGGCAGGGTAGAACTGAAGCTTTCTTT. V usage is TRBV29-1 and J usage is TRBJ1-1; D is perhaps TRBD1 (5 bases). The V end was cut by 4 bases, the J end by 5 bases, with 11 bases between. The CDR3 length is 12 residues. Germline-derived CDR1 and CDR2 are SQVTM and ANQGSEA. Full variable domain (outside the CDR3, taken from reference TRBV29-1 and TRBJ1-1): SAVISQKPSRDICQRGTSLTIQCQVDSQVTMMFWYRQQPGQSLTLIATANQGSEATYESGFVIDKFPISRPNLTFSTLTVSNMSPEDSSIYLCSVGQGRTEAFFGQGTRLTVV.

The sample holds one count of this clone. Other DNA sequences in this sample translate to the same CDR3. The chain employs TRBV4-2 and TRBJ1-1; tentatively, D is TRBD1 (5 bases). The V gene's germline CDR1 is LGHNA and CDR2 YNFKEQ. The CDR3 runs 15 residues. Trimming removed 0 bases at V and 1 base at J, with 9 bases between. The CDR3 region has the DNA TGTGCCAGCAGCCAAGATGGGACGTCGAACACTGAAGCTTTCTTT. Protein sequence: CASSQDGTSNTEAFF.

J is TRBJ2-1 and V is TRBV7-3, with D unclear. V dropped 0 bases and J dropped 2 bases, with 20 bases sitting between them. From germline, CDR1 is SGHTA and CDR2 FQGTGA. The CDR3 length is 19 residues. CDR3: CASSLTGLTTFTTYNEQFF. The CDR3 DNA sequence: TGTGCCAGCAGCTTAACAGGATTAACCACTTTTACCACCTACAATGAGCAGTTCTTC.

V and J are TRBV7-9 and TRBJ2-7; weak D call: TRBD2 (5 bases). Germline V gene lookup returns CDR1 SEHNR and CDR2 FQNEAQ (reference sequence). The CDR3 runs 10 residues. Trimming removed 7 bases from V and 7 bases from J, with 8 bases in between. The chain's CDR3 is CASTTGEQYF. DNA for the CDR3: TGTGCCAGCACCACGGGGGAGCAGTACTTC.

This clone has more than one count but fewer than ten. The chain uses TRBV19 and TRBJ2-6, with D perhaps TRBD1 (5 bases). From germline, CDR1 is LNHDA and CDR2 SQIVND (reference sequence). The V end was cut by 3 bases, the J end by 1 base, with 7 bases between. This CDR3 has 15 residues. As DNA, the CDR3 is TGTGCCAGTAGTATTCAGGGATCTGGGGCCAACGTCCTGACTTTC. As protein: CASSIQGSGANVLTF.